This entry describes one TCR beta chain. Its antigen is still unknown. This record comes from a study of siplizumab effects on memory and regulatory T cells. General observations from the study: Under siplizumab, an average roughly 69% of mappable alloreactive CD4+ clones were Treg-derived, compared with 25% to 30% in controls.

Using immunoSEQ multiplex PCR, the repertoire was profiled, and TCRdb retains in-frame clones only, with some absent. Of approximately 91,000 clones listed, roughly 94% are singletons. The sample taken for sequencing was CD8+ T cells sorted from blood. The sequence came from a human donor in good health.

The CDR3 bases are TGTGCCAGCAACTCTGGACAGGGTGGCTACACCTTC. It encodes CASNSGQGGYTF. V is TRBV19 and J is TRBJ1-2; TRBD1 agrees at 8 bases. Germline loops: CDR1 LNHDA, CDR2 SQIVND (reference sequence). V trimming: 9 bases; J trimming: 7 bases; junction bases outside the gene matches: 7. The CDR3 is 12 residues long. Variable domain in full (rest from reference TRBV19 and TRBJ1-2): DGGITQSPKYLFRKEGQNVTLSCEQNLNHDAMYWYRQDPGQGLRLIYYSQIVNDFQKGDIAEGYSVSREKKESFPLTVTSAQKNPTAFYLCASNSGQGGYTFGSGTRLTVV.